The T cell receptor (beta chain) under discussion was sequenced for a study of blood T cell repertoires in COVID-19. Authors' data handling: The assay estimated nucleated cells by amplifying reference gene primers. Profiling relied on immunoSEQ multiplex PCR, and the TCRdb table lists in-frame clones only, not all of them. That table gives V, J and clone size, and the DNA gave D and trimming. This sample has some 200,000 clones, with approximately 82% found just once. The CDR3 totals 16 residues. Participants were aged roughly 18 to 95 years, lived in roughly 23 US areas, and enrolled virtually. V usage is TRBV21-1 and J usage is TRBJ2-1; TRBD1 was called by the table and not checked on the DNA. TRBV21-1 counts as a pseudogene. The TCR sequence derives from an older woman with acute COVID-19. Sequencing used PBMCs or T cells enriched from blood (not recorded which). Here the CDR3 DNA reads TGTGCCAGCAGCGCCCGGGACAGGGGGCTTTACAATGAGCAGTTCTTC. Encoded protein: CASSARDRGLYNEQFF.